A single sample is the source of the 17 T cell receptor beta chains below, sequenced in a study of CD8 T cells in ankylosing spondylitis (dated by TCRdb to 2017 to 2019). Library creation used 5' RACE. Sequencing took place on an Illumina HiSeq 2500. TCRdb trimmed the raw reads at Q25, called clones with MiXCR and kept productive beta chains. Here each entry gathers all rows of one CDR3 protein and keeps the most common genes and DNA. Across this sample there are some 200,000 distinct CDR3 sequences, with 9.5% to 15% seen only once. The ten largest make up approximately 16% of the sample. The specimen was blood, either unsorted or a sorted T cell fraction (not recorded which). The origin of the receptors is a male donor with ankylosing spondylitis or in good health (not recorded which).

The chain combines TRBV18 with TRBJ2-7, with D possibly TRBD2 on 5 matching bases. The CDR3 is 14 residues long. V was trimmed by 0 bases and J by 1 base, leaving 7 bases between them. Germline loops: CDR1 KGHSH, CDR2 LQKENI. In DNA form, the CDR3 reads TGTGCCAGCTCACCACCAGCGGAATCCTACGAGCAGTACTTC. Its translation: CASSPPAESYEQYF. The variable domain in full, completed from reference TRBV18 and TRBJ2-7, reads NAGVMQNPRHLVRRRGQEARLRCSPMKGHSHVYWYRQLPEEGLKFMVYLQKENIIDESGMPKERFSAEFPKEGPSILRIQQVVRGDSAAYFCASSPPAESYEQYFGPGTRLTVT.

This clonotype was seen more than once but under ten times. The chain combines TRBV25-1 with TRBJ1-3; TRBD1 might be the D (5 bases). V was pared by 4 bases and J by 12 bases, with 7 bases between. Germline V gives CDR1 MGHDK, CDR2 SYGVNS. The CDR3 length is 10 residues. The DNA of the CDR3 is TGTGCCAGCAGTGGACAGTTCATATATTTT. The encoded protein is CASSGQFIYF.

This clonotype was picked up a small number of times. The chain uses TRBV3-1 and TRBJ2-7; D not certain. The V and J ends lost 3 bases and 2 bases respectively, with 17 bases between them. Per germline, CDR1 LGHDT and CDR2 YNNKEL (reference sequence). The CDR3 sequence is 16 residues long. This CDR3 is CASSHFSGPNPYEQYF. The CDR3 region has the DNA TGTGCCAGCAGCCATTTTTCCGGGCCAAACCCCTACGAGCAGTACTTC.

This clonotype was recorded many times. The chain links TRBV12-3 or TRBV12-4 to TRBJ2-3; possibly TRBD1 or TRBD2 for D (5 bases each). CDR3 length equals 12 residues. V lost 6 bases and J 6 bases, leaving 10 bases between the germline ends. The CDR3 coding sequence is TGTGCCAGCAGCAGGGACCAGGATACGCAGTATTTT. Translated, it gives CASSRDQDTQYF.

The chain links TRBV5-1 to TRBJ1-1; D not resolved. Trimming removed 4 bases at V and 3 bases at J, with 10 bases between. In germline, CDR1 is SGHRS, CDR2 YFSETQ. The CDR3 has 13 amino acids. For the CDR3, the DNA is TGCGCCAGCAGCCCAGACACCCACACTGAAGCTTTCTTT. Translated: CASSPDTHTEAFF.

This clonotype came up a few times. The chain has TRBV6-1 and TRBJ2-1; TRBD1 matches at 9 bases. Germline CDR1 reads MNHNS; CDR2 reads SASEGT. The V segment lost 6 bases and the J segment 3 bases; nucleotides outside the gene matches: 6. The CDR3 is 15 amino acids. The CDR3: CASSPRTGVYNEQFF. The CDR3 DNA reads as TGTGCCAGCAGCCCCCGGACAGGGGTCTACAATGAGCAGTTCTTC.

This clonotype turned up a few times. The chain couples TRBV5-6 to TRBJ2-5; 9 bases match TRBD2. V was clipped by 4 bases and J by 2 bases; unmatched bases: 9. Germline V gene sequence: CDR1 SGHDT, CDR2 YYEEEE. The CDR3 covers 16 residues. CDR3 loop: CASSLTRGGLQETQYF. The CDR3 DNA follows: TGTGCCAGCAGCCTTACGCGGGGGGGGTTACAAGAGACCCAGTACTTC.

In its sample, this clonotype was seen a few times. The CDR3 DNA sequence: TGTGCCAGCAGTTCGGTTACCCACCCCCGCTACAATGAGCAGTTCTTC. This encodes CASSSVTHPRYNEQFF. The V call is TRBV27, the J call TRBJ2-1; D gene ambiguous. With 4 bases removed from V and 3 bases from J, the gap between germline ends came to 16 bases. Germline CDR1 and CDR2: MNHEY and SMNVEV (reference sequence). This CDR3 contains 16 residues.

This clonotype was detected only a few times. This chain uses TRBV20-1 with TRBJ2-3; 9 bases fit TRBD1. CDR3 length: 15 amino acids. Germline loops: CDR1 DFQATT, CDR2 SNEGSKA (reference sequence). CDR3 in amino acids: CSASGTGSRTDTQYF. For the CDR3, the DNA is TGCAGCGCCTCCGGGACAGGGAGCCGCACAGATACGCAGTATTTT.

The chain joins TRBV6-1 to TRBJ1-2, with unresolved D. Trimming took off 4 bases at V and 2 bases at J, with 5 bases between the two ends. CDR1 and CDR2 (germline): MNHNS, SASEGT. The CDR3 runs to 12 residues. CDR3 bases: TGTGCCAGCAGTGGCAGGAACTATGGCTACACCTTC. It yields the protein CASSGRNYGYTF.

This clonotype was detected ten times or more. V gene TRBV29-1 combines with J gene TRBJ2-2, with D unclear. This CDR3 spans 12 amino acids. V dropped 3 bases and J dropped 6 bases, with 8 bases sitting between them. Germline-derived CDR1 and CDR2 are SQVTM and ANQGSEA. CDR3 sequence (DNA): TGCAGCGTTGAGGTGGCAGCCGGGGAGCTGTTTTTT. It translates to CSVEVAAGELFF.

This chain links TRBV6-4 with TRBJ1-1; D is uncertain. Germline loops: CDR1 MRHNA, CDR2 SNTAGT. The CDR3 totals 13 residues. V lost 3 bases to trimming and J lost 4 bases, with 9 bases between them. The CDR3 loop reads CASSEEDSTEAFF. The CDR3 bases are TGTGCCAGCAGTGAAGAGGATTCCACTGAAGCTTTCTTT.

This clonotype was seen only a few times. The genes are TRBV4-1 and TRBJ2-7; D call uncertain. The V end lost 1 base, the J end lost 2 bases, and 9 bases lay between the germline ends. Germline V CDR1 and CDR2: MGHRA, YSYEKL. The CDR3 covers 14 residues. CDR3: CASSQASATYEQYF. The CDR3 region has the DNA TGCGCCAGCAGCCAAGCCTCTGCCACCTACGAGCAGTACTTC.

This CDR3 is CASSFWGPSYEQYF. The CDR3 DNA reads as TGTGCCAGCAGTTTCTGGGGCCCCTCCTACGAGCAGTACTTC. This chain links TRBV27 with TRBJ2-7, with TRBD1 as a possible D gene (5 bases). Germline V CDR1 and CDR2: MNHEY, SMNVEV (reference sequence). V was clipped by 3 bases and J by 0 bases, with 9 bases between them. The CDR3 length is 14 residues.

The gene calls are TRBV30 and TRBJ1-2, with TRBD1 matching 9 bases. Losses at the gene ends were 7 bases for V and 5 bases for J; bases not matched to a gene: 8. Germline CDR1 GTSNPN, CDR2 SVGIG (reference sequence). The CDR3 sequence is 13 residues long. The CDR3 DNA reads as TGTGCCTCAACAGGGGGCGCTAGGTATGGCTACACCTTC. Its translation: CASTGGARYGYTF. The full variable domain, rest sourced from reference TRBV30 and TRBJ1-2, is SQTIHQWPATLVQPVGSPLSLECTVEGTSNPNLYWYRQAAGRGLQLLFYSVGIGQISSEVPQNLSASRPQDRQFILSSKKLLLSDSGFYLCASTGGARYGYTFGSGTRLTVV.

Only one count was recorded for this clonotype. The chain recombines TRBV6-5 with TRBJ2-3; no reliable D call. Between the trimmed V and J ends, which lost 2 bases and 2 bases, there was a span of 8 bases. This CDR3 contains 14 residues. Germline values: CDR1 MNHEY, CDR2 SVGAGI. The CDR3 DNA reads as TGTGCCAGCAGTTACGAGCGACCCACAGATACGCAGTATTTT. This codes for CASSYERPTDTQYF.

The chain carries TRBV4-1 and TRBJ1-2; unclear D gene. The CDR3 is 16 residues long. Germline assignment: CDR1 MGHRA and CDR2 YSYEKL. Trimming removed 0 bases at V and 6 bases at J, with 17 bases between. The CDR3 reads CASSQDAGWLMDGYTF. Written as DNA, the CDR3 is TGCGCCAGCAGCCAAGATGCGGGGTGGTTAATGGATGGCTACACCTTC.